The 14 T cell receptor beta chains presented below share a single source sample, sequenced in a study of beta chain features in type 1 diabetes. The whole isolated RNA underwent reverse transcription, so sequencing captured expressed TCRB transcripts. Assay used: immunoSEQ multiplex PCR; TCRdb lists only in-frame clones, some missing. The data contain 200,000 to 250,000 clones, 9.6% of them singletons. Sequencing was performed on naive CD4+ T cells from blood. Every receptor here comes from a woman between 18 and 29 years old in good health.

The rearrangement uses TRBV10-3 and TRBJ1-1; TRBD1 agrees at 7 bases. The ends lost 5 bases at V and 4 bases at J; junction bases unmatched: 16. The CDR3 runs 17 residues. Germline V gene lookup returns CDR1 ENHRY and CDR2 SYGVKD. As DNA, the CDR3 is TGTGCCATCAGTCCCTGGACAGGAGGCATCCCGACCACTGAAGCTTTCTTT. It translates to CAISPWTGGIPTTEAFF.

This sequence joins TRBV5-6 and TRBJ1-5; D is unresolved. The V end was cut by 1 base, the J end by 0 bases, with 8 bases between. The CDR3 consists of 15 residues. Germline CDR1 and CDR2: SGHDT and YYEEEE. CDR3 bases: TGTGCCAGCAGCTTGTACGGTAATAGCAATCAGCCCCAGCATTTT. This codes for CASSLYGNSNQPQHF.

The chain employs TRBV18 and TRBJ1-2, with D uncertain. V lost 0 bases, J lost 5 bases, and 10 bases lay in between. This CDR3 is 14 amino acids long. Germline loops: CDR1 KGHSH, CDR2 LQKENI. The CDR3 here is CASSPPGPGYGYTF. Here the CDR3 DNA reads TGTGCCAGCTCACCACCTGGGCCGGGATATGGCTACACCTTC.

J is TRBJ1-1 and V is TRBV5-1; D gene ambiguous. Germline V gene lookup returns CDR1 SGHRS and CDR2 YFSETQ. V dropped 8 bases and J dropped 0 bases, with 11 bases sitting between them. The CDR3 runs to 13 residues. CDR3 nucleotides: TGCGCCAGTGGAGCGGTGTTGAACACTGAAGCTTTCTTT. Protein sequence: CASGAVLNTEAFF.

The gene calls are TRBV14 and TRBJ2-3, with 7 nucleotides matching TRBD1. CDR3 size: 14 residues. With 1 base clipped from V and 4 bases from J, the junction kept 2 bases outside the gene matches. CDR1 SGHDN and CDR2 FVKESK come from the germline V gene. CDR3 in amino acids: CASSQGQGSDTQYF. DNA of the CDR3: TGTGCCAGCAGCCAAGGACAGGGTTCAGATACGCAGTATTTT.

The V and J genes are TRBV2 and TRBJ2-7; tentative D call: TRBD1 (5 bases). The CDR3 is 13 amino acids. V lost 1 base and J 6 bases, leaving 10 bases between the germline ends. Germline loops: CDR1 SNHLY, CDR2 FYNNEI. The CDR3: CASSEVLQGEQYF. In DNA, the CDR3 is TGTGCCAGCAGTGAAGTCCTGCAGGGCGAGCAGTACTTC.

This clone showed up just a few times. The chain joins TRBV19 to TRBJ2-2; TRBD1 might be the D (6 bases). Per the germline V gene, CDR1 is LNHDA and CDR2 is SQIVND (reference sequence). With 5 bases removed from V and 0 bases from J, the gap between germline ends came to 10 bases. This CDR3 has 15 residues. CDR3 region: CASSRGQTNTGELFF. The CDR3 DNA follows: TGTGCCAGTAGTCGTGGACAGACGAACACCGGGGAGCTGTTTTTT.

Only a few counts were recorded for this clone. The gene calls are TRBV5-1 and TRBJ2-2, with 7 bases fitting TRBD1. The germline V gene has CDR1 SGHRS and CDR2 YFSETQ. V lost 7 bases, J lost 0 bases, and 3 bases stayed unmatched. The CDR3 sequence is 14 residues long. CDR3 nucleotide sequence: TGCGCCAGCCTAGGACAGGCGAACACCGGGGAGCTGTTTTTT. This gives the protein CASLGQANTGELFF. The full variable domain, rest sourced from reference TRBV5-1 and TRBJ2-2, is KAGVTQTPRYLIKTRGQQVTLSCSPISGHRSVSWYQQTPGQGLQFLFEYFSETQRNKGNFPGRFSGRQFSNSRSEMNVSTLELGDSALYLCASLGQANTGELFFGEGSRLTVL.

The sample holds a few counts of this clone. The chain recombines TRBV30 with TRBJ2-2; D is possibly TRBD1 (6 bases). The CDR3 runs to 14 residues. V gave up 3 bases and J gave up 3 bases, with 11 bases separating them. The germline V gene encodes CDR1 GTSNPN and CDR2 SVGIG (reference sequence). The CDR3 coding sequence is TGTGCCTGGAGCAACGGACAGTACACCGGGGAGCTGTTTTTT. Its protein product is CAWSNGQYTGELFF.

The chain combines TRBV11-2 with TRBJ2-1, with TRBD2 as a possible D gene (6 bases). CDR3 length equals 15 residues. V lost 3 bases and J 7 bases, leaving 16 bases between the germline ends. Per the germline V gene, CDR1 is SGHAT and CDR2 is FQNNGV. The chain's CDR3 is CASSLWTIRFNEQFF. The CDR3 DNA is TGTGCCAGCAGCTTGTGGACTATCAGGTTTAATGAGCAGTTCTTC.

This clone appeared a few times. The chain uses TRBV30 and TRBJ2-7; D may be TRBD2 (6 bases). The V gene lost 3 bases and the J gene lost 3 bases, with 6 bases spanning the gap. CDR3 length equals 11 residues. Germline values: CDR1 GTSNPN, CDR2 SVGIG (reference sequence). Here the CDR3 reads CAWSGSYEQYF. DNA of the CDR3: TGTGCCTGGAGCGGGAGCTACGAGCAGTACTTC.

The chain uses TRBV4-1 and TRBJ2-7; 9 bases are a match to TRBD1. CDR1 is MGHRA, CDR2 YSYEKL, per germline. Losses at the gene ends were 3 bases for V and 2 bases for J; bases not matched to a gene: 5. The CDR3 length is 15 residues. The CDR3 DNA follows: TGCGCCAGCAGCCAGGACCGGGACAGGGCCTACGAGCAGTACTTC. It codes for CASSQDRDRAYEQYF.

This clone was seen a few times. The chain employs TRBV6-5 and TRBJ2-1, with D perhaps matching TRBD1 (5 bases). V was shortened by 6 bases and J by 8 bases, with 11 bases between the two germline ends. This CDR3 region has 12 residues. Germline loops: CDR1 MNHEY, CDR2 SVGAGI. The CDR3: CASRQGGHEQFF. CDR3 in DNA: TGTGCCAGCAGGCAGGGCGGTCATGAGCAGTTCTTC.

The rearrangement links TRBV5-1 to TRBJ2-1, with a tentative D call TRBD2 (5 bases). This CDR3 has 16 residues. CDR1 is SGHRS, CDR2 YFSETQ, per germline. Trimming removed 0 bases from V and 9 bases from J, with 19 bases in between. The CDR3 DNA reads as TGCGCCAGCAGCTTGGCTGGGCTAGCCCGAGAGGGTGAGCAGTTCTTC. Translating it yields CASSLAGLAREGEQFF.